The 16 T cell receptor beta chains in this list originate from one sample, sequenced in a study of identical twins (dated by TCRdb to about 2016). Receptor libraries were prepared by 5' RACE. The listed sequencing device is Illumina HiSeq 2000. TCRdb trimmed public reads at Q25 via fastp, called clones via MiXCR and kept in-frame beta chains. Every entry covers one CDR3 protein and lists the most common genes and DNA from its rows. A total of roughly 750,000 distinct CDR3 sequences appear in this sample, 20% to 25% of them only once. The ten largest clones add up to roughly 4.3% of the sample. These data are also associated with another study on T cells expressing NK-cell markers.

The sample comprised PBMCs. Receptors were obtained from a woman between 18 and 30 years old in good health.

This clonotype was counted ten times or more. This sequence joins TRBV29-1 and TRBJ2-7; D is uncertain. The V end was cut by 7 bases, the J end by 2 bases, with 12 bases between. Per the germline V gene, CDR1 is SQVTM and CDR2 is ANQGSEA. The CDR3 length is 12 residues. CDR3 bases: TGCAGCGCCGACCACAACCCCTACGAGCAGTACTTC. It is translated as CSADHNPYEQYF.

In this sample, this clonotype turned up once. The chain couples TRBV5-4 to TRBJ2-2; 8 bases match TRBD1. Looked up from germline, CDR1 is SGHNT and CDR2 is YYREEE (reference sequence). CDR3 size: 16 residues. Trimming cost V 2 bases and J 5 bases; bases outside gene matches: 8. The CDR3 DNA follows: TGTGCCAGCAGCTTTCGACAGGGGAGTGGGACCGGGGAGCTGTTTTTT. Translated, it gives CASSFRQGSGTGELFF.

This chain uses TRBV12-5 with TRBJ1-6; no firm D call. Germline V gene lookup returns CDR1 LGHNT and CDR2 FRNRAP. This CDR3 region has 14 residues. Trimming shortened V by 5 bases and J by 5 bases, and 10 bases separated the two germline ends. For the CDR3, the DNA is TGTGCTAGTGGTCCTGGGCAGGATAATTCACCCCTCCACTTT. As protein: CASGPGQDNSPLHF.

This clonotype was counted ten times or more. The CDR3 region has the DNA TGTGCCAGCAGCCTGTCTGGGACGGCCACCGGGGAGCTGTTTTTT. Translation: CASSLSGTATGELFF. The V gene is TRBV21-1, the J gene TRBJ2-2; TRBD1 is taken as the D call from the table, unchecked against the DNA. TRBV21-1 is described as a pseudogene. The CDR3 is 15 amino acids.

This clonotype was detected a few times. The chain joins TRBV20-1 to TRBJ2-3; 10 bases align to TRBD2. The CDR3 runs 14 residues. The germline V gene encodes CDR1 DFQATT and CDR2 SNEGSKA (reference sequence). Unmatched junction bases numbered 6, after V lost 3 bases and J lost 6 bases. The CDR3 loop is CSASLAGVSDTQYF. The CDR3 nucleotides are TGCAGTGCTAGCCTAGCGGGAGTGTCGGATACGCAGTATTTT.

This chain uses TRBV9 with TRBJ1-2, with a tentative D call TRBD1 (5 bases). Germline CDR1 SGDLS, CDR2 YYNGEE. The germline V and J ends were trimmed by 8 bases and 4 bases, with 12 bases remaining between them. The CDR3 is 12 residues long. CDR3 nucleotide sequence: TGTGCCAGTGGATGGGGGAGCTATGGCTACACCTTC. Encoded protein: CASGWGSYGYTF.

This clonotype has more than one count but fewer than ten. The chain joins TRBV12-3 or TRBV12-4 to TRBJ1-5; a weak D match, TRBD1 (5 bases). The ends were cut back, 2 bases at V and 3 bases at J, with 8 bases in the middle. The CDR3 sequence is 14 residues long. The CDR3, as DNA: TGTGCCAGCAGTTTAAAGGGGCCCAATCAGCCCCAGCATTTT. This codes for CASSLKGPNQPQHF.

This clonotype was detected ten times or more. The chain is built from TRBV29-1 and TRBJ2-5, with 8 bases matching TRBD2. Germline loops: CDR1 SQVTM, CDR2 ANQGSEA. This CDR3 comprises 13 residues. The ends lost 0 bases at V and 5 bases at J; junction bases unmatched: 2. The CDR3 here is CSVEEVAGETQYF. As DNA, the CDR3 is TGCAGCGTTGAAGAAGTAGCGGGGGAGACCCAGTACTTC.

This clonotype was detected only a few times. This sequence joins TRBV7-2 and TRBJ1-1; the D is unclear. CDR1 and CDR2 (germline): SGHTA, FQGNSA. The V gene lost 5 bases and the J gene lost 2 bases, with 15 bases spanning the gap. The CDR3 covers 15 residues. The chain's CDR3 is CASSPLVGVNTEAFF. The CDR3, as DNA: TGTGCCAGCAGCCCCCTGGTTGGGGTTAACACTGAAGCTTTCTTT.

J is TRBJ2-6 and V is TRBV6-1; the match to TRBD1 covers 7 bases. The V segment lost 4 bases and the J segment 0 bases; nucleotides outside the gene matches: 6. Looked up from germline, CDR1 is MNHNS and CDR2 is SASEGT. The CDR3 spans 17 residues. In DNA form, the CDR3 reads TGTGCCAGCAGTGTCGGCAGGGGGACCTCTGGGGCCAACGTCCTGACTTTC. This codes for CASSVGRGTSGANVLTF.

The sample holds many counts of this clonotype. The chain uses TRBV6-2 or TRBV6-3 and TRBJ2-3; D may be TRBD2 (6 bases). Deletions cut 7 bases from V and 2 bases from J, with 13 bases between. There are 14 residues in the CDR3. Germline CDR1 is MNHEY and CDR2 is SVGEGT. CDR3 DNA: TGTGCCAGCACCACGGGGGACCCCACAGATACGCAGTATTTT. Its translation: CASTTGDPTDTQYF.

Here the CDR3 DNA reads TGTGCCAGCAGTTTAGGCTACGTCCCCTACAATGAGCAGTTCTTC. Amino acids: CASSLGYVPYNEQFF. The V gene is TRBV12-3 or TRBV12-4, the J gene TRBJ2-1; D gene uncertain. V lost 1 base, J lost 2 bases, and 9 bases lay in between. This CDR3 contains 15 residues.

The table lists this clonotype with many counts. The chain joins TRBV12-3 or TRBV12-4 to TRBJ2-7; no firm D call. Trimming left V 5 bases short and J 1 base short, with 9 bases between. The CDR3 spans 13 residues. The CDR3 sequence: CASSLTDSYEQYF. CDR3 DNA sequence: TGTGCCAGCAGTCTGACGGATTCCTACGAGCAGTACTTC.

In nucleotides, the CDR3 is TGTGCCAGCGGGGACACAACCTACGAGCAGTACTTC. Translation gives CASGDTTYEQYF. This chain joins TRBV2 and TRBJ2-7, with D possibly TRBD1 on 6 matching bases. With 8 bases removed from V and 2 bases from J, the gap between germline ends came to 10 bases. Germline CDR1 SNHLY, CDR2 FYNNEI. The CDR3 has 12 amino acids.

This clonotype has ten or more counts. The rearrangement joins TRBV7-2 to TRBJ1-4; D not certain. Per germline, CDR1 SGHTA and CDR2 FQGNSA. This CDR3 is 15 amino acids long. V gave up 2 bases and J gave up 8 bases, with 15 bases separating them. The CDR3 protein is CASSLRSGIDEKLFF. Written as DNA, the CDR3 is TGTGCCAGCAGCTTAAGATCGGGGATCGACGAAAAACTGTTTTTT.

This clonotype was detected only a few times. J is TRBJ2-1 and V is TRBV20-1; TRBD2 aligns across 7 bases. J lost 6 bases, V lost 0 bases, and 5 bases had no gene match. CDR1 is DFQATT, CDR2 SNEGSKA, per germline (reference sequence). This CDR3 region has 14 residues. CDR3 DNA sequence: TGCAGTGCTAGAGAGGGGACTATCAGCAATGAGCAGTTCTTC. Its translation is CSAREGTISNEQFF.